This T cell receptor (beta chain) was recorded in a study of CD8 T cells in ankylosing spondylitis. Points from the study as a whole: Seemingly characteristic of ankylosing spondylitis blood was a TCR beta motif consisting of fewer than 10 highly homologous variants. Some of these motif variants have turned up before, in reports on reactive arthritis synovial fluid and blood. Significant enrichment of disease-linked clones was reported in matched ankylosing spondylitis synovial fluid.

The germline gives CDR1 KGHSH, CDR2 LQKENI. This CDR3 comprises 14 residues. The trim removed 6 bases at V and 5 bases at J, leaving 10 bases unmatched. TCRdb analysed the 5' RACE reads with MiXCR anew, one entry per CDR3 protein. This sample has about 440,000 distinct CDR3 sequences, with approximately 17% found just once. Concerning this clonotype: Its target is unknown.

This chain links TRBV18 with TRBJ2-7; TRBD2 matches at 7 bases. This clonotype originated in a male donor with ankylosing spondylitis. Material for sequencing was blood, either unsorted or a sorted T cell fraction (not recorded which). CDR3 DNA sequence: TGTGCCAGCTCCCCCGGGTGGGGGGGTGACGAGCAGTACTTC. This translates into CASSPGWGGDEQYF.